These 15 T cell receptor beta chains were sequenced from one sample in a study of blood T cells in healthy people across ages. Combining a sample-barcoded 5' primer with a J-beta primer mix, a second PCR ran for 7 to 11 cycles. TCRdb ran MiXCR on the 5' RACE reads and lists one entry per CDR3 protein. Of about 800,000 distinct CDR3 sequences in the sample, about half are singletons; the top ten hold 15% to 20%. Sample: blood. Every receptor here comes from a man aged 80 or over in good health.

The CDR3 sequence is CSAVLDRGLTEAFF. The CDR3 DNA reads as TGCAGTGCCGTGCTGGACAGGGGGCTCACTGAAGCTTTCTTT. The rearrangement joins TRBV20-1 to TRBJ1-1, with TRBD1 matching 11 bases. Germline V gene sequence: CDR1 DFQATT, CDR2 SNEGSKA (reference sequence). The CDR3 extends over 14 amino acids. V gave up 6 bases and J gave up 4 bases; unmatched junction bases: 7.

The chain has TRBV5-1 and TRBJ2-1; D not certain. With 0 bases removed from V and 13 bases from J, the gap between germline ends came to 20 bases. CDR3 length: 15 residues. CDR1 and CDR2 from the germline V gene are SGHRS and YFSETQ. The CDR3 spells CASSLASSVGETQFF. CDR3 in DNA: TGCGCCAGCAGCTTGGCCTCCAGCGTTGGAGAGACCCAGTTCTTC.

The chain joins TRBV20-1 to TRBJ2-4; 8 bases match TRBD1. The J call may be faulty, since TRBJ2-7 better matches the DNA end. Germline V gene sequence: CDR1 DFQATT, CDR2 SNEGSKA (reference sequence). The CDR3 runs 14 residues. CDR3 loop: CSAENGTGSYEQYF. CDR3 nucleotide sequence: TGCAGTGCTGAGAATGGGACAGGATCCTACGAGCAGTACTTC.

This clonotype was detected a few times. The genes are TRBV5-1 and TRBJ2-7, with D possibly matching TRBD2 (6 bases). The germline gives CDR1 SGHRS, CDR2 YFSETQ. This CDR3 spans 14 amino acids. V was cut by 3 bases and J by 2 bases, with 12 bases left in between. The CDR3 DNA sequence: TGCGCCAGCAGCTCCACTAGCCCCCCCTACGAGCAGTACTTC. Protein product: CASSSTSPPYEQYF.

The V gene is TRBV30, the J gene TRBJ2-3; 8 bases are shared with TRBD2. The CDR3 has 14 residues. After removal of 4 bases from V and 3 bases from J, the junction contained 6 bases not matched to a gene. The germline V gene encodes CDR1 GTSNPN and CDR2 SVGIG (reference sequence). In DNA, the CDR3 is TGTGCCTGGAACCGGGGGGGAGGAACAGATACGCAGTATTTT. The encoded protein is CAWNRGGGTDTQYF.

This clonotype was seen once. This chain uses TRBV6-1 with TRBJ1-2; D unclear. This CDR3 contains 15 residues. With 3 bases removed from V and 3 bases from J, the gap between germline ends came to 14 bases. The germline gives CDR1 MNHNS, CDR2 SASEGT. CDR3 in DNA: TGTGCCAGCAGTGAGGTACTAGGACCCGACTATGGCTACACCTTC. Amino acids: CASSEVLGPDYGYTF.

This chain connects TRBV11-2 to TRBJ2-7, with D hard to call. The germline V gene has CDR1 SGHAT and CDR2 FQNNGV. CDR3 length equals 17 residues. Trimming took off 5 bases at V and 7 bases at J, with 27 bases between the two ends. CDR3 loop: CASSPRVGEISYNEQYF. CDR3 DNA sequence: TGTGCCAGCAGCCCACGTGTAGGCGAGATTTCCTACAATGAGCAGTACTTC.

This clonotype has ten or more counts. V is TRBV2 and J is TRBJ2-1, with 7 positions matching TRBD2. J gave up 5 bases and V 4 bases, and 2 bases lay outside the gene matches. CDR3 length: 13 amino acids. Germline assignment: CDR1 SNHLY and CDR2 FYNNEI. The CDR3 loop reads CASSGRGDNEQFF. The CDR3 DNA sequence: TGTGCCAGCAGTGGCCGGGGGGACAATGAGCAGTTCTTC.

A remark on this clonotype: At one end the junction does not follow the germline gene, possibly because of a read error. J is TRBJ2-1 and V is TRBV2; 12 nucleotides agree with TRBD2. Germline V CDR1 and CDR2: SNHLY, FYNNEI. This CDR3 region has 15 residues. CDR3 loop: CASSPGLAGNNERFF. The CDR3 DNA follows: TGTGCCAGCAGTCCGGGACTAGCGGGCAACAATGAGCGGTTCTTC.

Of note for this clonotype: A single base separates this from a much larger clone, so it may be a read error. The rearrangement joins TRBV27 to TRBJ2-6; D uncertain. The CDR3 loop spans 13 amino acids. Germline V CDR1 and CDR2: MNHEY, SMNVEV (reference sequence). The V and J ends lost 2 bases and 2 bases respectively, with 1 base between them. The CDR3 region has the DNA TGTGCCAGCAGTTTAACTGGGGCCAACGTCCTGACTTTC. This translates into CASSLTGANVLTF.

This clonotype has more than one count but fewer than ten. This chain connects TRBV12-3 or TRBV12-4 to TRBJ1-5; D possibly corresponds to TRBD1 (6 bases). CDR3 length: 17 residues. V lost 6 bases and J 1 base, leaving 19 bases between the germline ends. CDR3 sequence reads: CASSRNVGAASNQPQHF. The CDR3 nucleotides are TGTGCCAGCAGCCGTAACGTGGGGGCGGCGAGCAATCAGCCCCAGCATTTT.

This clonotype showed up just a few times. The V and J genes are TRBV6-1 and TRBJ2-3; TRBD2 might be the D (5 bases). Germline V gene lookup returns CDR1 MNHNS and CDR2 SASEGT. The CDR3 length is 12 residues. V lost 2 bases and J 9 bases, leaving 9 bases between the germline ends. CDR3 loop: CASSESGRTQYF. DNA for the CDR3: TGTGCCAGCAGTGAAAGTGGGAGAACGCAGTATTTT.

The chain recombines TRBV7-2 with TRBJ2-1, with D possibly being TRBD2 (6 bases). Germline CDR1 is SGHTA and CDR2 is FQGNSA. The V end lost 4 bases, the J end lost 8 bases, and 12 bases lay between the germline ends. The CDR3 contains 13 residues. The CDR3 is CASSSGLKHEQFF. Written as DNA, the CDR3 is TGTGCCAGCAGCTCGGGACTTAAGCATGAGCAGTTCTTC.

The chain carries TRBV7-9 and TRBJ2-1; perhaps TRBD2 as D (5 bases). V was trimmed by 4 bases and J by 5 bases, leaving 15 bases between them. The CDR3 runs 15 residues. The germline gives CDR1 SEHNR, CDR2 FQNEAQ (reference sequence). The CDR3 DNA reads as TGTGCCAGCAGCTCCCTCGAGGGCCGGCACAATGAGCAGTTCTTC. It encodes CASSSLEGRHNEQFF.

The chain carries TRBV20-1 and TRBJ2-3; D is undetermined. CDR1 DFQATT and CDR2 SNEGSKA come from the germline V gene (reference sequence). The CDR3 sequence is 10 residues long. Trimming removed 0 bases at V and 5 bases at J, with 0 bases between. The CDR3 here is CSAREDTQYF. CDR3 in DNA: TGCAGTGCTAGAGAAGATACGCAGTATTTT.